A selection of T cell receptor beta chains follows, all from one sample in a study of blood T cell repertoires in COVID-19. Measured with immunoSEQ multiplex PCR; TCRdb has only the in-frame clones, and not every one. Seen here are tens of thousands of clones, around nine tenths observed once, and the top ten hold more than 4.5%. The sample consisted of peripheral blood. The receptors originated from a man in his 60s with COVID-19, enrolled during active disease. The CDR3 runs from the conserved cysteine through the conserved F or W. D genes are given only for firm matches. Not every row has a clone size; where given, it reads once, few, many or a size class.

clone size: -
CDR3 length: 14
D gene: TRBD1
V gene: TRBV19
J gene: TRBJ1-5
CDR3 protein: CASSEQGANQPQHF
CDR3 DNA: TGTGCCAGTAGTGAACAGGGGGCGAATCAGCCCCAGCATTTT

clone size: -
CDR3 length: 18
D gene: TRBD1
V gene: TRBV5-4
J gene: TRBJ2-3
CDR3 protein: CASSYYPGQRSSTDTQYF
CDR3 DNA: TGTGCCAGCAGTTACTACCCGGGACAGCGATCTAGCACAGATACGCAGTATTTT

clone size: -
CDR3 length: 16
D gene: -
V gene: TRBV30
J gene: TRBJ1-5
CDR3 protein: CAWRVAGGYSNQPQHF
CDR3 DNA: TGTGCCTGGAGGGTCGCAGGAGGGTATAGCAATCAGCCCCAGCATTTT

clone size: -
CDR3 length: 16
D gene: TRBD1
V gene: TRBV6-6
J gene: TRBJ1-4
CDR3 protein: CASSPPGQGPNEKLFF
CDR3 DNA: TGTGCCAGCAGCCCCCCGGGACAGGGCCCTAATGAAAAACTGTTTTTT

clone size: -
CDR3 length: 16
D gene: TRBD2
V gene: TRBV28
J gene: TRBJ2-3
CDR3 protein: CASRSGLAGITDTQYF
CDR3 DNA: TGTGCCAGCAGGTCAGGACTAGCGGGAATCACAGATACGCAGTATTTT

clone size: -
CDR3 length: 13
D gene: -
V gene: TRBV7-9
J gene: TRBJ2-2
CDR3 protein: CASSSSFTGELFF
CDR3 DNA: TGTGCCAGCAGCTCTTCCTTCACCGGGGAGCTGTTTTTT

clone size: once
CDR3 length: 15
D gene: TRBD1
V gene: TRBV15
J gene: TRBJ2-7
CDR3 protein: CATSRAGTGAYEQYF
CDR3 DNA: TGTGCCACCAGCAGAGCCGGGACAGGGGCCTACGAGCAGTACTTC

clone size: -
CDR3 length: 15
D gene: TRBD2
V gene: TRBV11-3
J gene: TRBJ2-3
CDR3 protein: CASSLRRERTDTQYF
CDR3 DNA: TGTGCCAGCAGCTTACGGCGGGAGCGCACAGATACGCAGTATTTT

clone size: few
CDR3 length: 13
D gene: -
V gene: TRBV2
J gene: TRBJ2-3
CDR3 protein: CASSKYTTDTQYF
CDR3 DNA: TGTGCCAGCAGTAAGTACACCACAGATACGCAGTATTTT

clone size: -
CDR3 length: 11
D gene: -
V gene: TRBV2
J gene: TRBJ2-7
CDR3 protein: CASSRDSNPYF
CDR3 DNA: TGTGCCAGCAGCCGAGACAGTAACCCGTACTTC

clone size: -
CDR3 length: 16
D gene: -
V gene: TRBV11-2
J gene: TRBJ2-7
CDR3 protein: CASSIPSRTTEDEQYF
CDR3 DNA: TGTGCCAGCAGCATCCCGAGCCGGACTACAGAAGACGAGCAGTACTTC

clone size: -
CDR3 length: 15
D gene: -
V gene: TRBV4-1
J gene: TRBJ2-1
CDR3 protein: CASSDPRGQYNEQFF
CDR3 DNA: TGCGCCAGCAGTGACCCGCGGGGCCAATACAATGAGCAGTTCTTC

clone size: -
CDR3 length: 13
D gene: -
V gene: TRBV11-3
J gene: TRBJ1-1
CDR3 protein: CASSLDRGHEAFF
CDR3 DNA: TGTGCCAGCAGCTTAGATCGAGGCCATGAAGCTTTCTTT

clone size: -
CDR3 length: 12
D gene: -
V gene: TRBV12-3/TRBV12-4
J gene: TRBJ2-1
CDR3 protein: CASSPPYNEQFF
CDR3 DNA: TGTGCCAGCAGTCCTCCCTACAATGAGCAGTTCTTC

clone size: -
CDR3 length: 11
D gene: -
V gene: TRBV28
J gene: TRBJ1-1
CDR3 protein: CASIRGTEAFF
CDR3 DNA: TGTGCCAGCATCAGGGGTACTGAAGCTTTCTTT

clone size: -
CDR3 length: 17
D gene: TRBD1
V gene: TRBV5-1
J gene: TRBJ1-2
CDR3 protein: CASSAGGQGWRSYGYTF
CDR3 DNA: TGCGCCAGCAGCGCCGGAGGACAGGGATGGAGATCCTATGGCTACACCTTC

clone size: -
CDR3 length: 16
D gene: -
V gene: TRBV21-1
J gene: TRBJ2-7
CDR3 protein: CASSSPSGTKPYEQYF
CDR3 DNA: TGTGCCAGCAGCTCTCCCTCCGGGACTAAGCCCTACGAGCAGTACTTC

clone size: -
CDR3 length: 13
D gene: -
V gene: TRBV5-1
J gene: TRBJ1-1
CDR3 protein: CASSFGGDSGSFF
CDR3 DNA: TGCGCCAGCAGCTTTGGGGGGGATTCTGGGTCTTTCTTT

clone size: few
CDR3 length: 15
D gene: -
V gene: TRBV27
J gene: TRBJ2-2
CDR3 protein: CASSLEGIDTGELFF
CDR3 DNA: TGTGCCAGCAGTTTGGAGGGAATAGACACCGGGGAGCTGTTTTTT

clone size: -
CDR3 length: 14
D gene: TRBD1
V gene: TRBV5-1
J gene: TRBJ2-5
CDR3 protein: CASSLEPSDRAQYF
CDR3 DNA: TGCGCCAGCAGCTTGGAACCCAGCGACAGGGCCCAGTACTTC

clone size: -
CDR3 length: 14
D gene: TRBD1
V gene: TRBV10-3
J gene: TRBJ2-7
CDR3 protein: CATSGQGDSYEQYF
CDR3 DNA: TGTGCCACGTCGGGACAGGGGGACTCCTACGAGCAGTACTTC

clone size: few
CDR3 length: 14
D gene: -
V gene: TRBV15
J gene: TRBJ1-4
CDR3 protein: CATSGAGPGEKLFF
CDR3 DNA: TGTGCCACCAGCGGGGCCGGCCCCGGCGAAAAACTGTTTTTT

clone size: -
CDR3 length: 17
D gene: TRBD2
V gene: TRBV18
J gene: TRBJ2-3
CDR3 protein: CASSLLFSGSETDTQYF
CDR3 DNA: TGTGCCAGCTCACTCCTTTTTAGCGGGAGTGAAACAGATACGCAGTATTTT

clone size: -
CDR3 length: 14
D gene: TRBD2
V gene: TRBV3-1/TRBV3-2
J gene: TRBJ2-4
CDR3 protein: CASSLRAGVYIQYF
CDR3 DNA: TGTGCCAGCAGCCTCAGAGCGGGAGTATACATTCAGTACTTC

clone size: -
CDR3 length: 15
D gene: -
V gene: TRBV19
J gene: TRBJ1-2
CDR3 protein: CASSIAPGETDGYTF
CDR3 DNA: TGTGCCAGTAGTATAGCTCCAGGGGAAACAGATGGCTACACCTTC

clone size: -
CDR3 length: 12
D gene: -
V gene: TRBV25-1
J gene: TRBJ1-6
CDR3 protein: CASTSGNSPLHF
CDR3 DNA: TGTGCCAGCACTTCAGGGAATTCACCCCTCCACTTT

clone size: -
CDR3 length: 16
D gene: TRBD1
V gene: TRBV23-1
J gene: TRBJ1-1
CDR3 protein: CASSRPGQGFFTEAFF
CDR3 DNA: TGCGCCAGCAGTCGCCCCGGACAGGGTTTCTTCACTGAAGCTTTCTTT

clone size: -
CDR3 length: 11
D gene: -
V gene: TRBV29-1
J gene: TRBJ1-2
CDR3 protein: CSVEKRNGYTF
CDR3 DNA: TGCAGCGTTGAGAAGAGGAACGGCTACACCTTC